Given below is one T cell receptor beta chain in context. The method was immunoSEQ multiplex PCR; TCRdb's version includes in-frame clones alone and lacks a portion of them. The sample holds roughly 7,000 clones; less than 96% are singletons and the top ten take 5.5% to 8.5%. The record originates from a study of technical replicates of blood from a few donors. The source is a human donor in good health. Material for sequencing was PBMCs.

The CDR3 DNA sequence: TGTGCCAGCAGCACGGGACTAGCGGGAGGGGTGGAAGAGACCCAGTACTTC. This gives the protein CASSTGLAGGVEETQYF. The chain carries TRBV5-4 and TRBJ2-5, with 16 bases lining up with TRBD2. Germline lookup yields CDR1 SGHNT and CDR2 YYREEE (reference sequence). V gave up 4 bases and J gave up 3 bases; unmatched junction bases: 6. The CDR3 contains 17 residues.